The 4 T cell receptor beta chains listed next were all sequenced from one sample in a study of breast tumors, draining lymph nodes, adjacent tissues. Breast cancer patients provided tissue from their axillary draining lymph nodes. MiXCR was run by TCRdb on the multiplex PCR reads, yielding one entry per CDR3 protein. The sample carries 200,000 to 300,000 distinct CDR3 sequences, 30% to 35% recorded once. The sequenced sample was axillary lymph node tissue. The receptors come from a female donor with breast cancer. Some clones in this sample may be carry-over from other donors' samples.

CDR3 sequence reads: CASRRVPNYGYTF. CDR3 DNA: TGTGCCAGCAGGCGGGTTCCGAACTATGGCTACACCTTC. This chain connects TRBV12-3 or TRBV12-4 to TRBJ1-2, with D unresolved. With 6 bases removed from V and 2 bases from J, the gap between germline ends came to 10 bases. The length of the CDR3 is 13 residues.

The sample holds a few counts of this clonotype. The chain couples TRBV6-2 or TRBV6-3 to TRBJ2-2; a possible D gene is TRBD2 (6 bases). Germline V gene data show CDR1 as MNHEY and CDR2 as SVGEGT. This CDR3 contains 15 residues. Trimming stripped 5 bases from V and 4 bases from J, with 14 bases between. CDR3 nucleotides: TGTGCCAGCAGTCCCCCTGGCGGGGTCACCGGGGAGCTGTTTTTT. Its translation: CASSPPGGVTGELFF.

On this clonotype itself: A single base separates this from a much larger clone, so it may be a read error. The chain's CDR3 is CASSPPLAAAGGLFF. CDR3 bases: TGTGCCAGCAGCCCCCCACTAGCGGCTGCCGGGGGGCTGTTTTTT. J is TRBJ2-2 and V is TRBV7-2; 8 nucleotides line up with TRBD2. The CDR3 extends over 15 amino acids. The V gene's germline CDR1 is SGHTA and CDR2 FQGNSA.

This clonotype was found many times. One end of the junction does not line up with germline, which may come from a read error. The chain is built from TRBV7-9 and TRBJ1-2, with a weak D call TRBD1 (5 bases). CDR1 is SEHNR, CDR2 FQNEAQ, per germline (reference sequence). CDR3 size: 16 residues. In DNA form, the CDR3 reads TGTGCCAGCAGCTTAGCGAGGGGAAGGGTGAGCGATGGCTACGCCTTC. Protein product: CASSLARGRVSDGYAF.